This T cell receptor beta chain was captured by sequencing in a study of cytomegalovirus exposure and HLA in healthy donors. Here immunoSEQ multiplex PCR was the method, and the copy in TCRdb shows in-frame clones only, minus some. The table records around 160,000 clones, less than 95% of them present only once. The germline V and J ends were trimmed by 3 bases and 7 bases, with 13 bases remaining between them. The CDR3 consists of 14 residues. Germline-derived CDR1 and CDR2 are MGHRA and YSYEKL. V and J are TRBV4-1 and TRBJ2-1; possible D gene TRBD2, 6 bases. The sequenced sample was PBMCs. The source is a woman in her late teens or twenties in good health and CMV-seropositive. The CDR3 loop is CASSQPLGRNEQFF. For the CDR3, the DNA is TGCGCCAGCAGCCAGCCTCTAGGGAGGAATGAGCAGTTCTTC.